This entry features one T cell receptor (beta chain) sequence. What it binds is unknown. The PCR had 60 Vbeta and 13 Jbeta primers. Repertoires were generated with immunoSEQ multiplex PCR, while TCRdb's copy carries only in-frame clones and drops some. Its listing shows around 100,000 clones. The sample is drawn from a study of cytomegalovirus exposure and HLA in healthy donors. Study findings and constraints: One variant, a missense change in DCLRE1C, was linked in a later analysis to TCR beta V- and J-gene trimming.

In germline, CDR1 is SEHNR, CDR2 FQNEAQ (reference sequence). The length of the CDR3 is 14 residues. J was trimmed by 6 bases and V by 5 bases; bases with no gene match: 4. The origin of this receptor is a middle-aged man in good health and CMV-seronegative. Sequencing input: PBMCs. The genes are TRBV7-9 and TRBJ1-1; 12 positions match TRBD1. The CDR3 coding sequence is TGTGCCAGCAGCGTGGGACAGGGGGCGTCTGAAGCTTTCTTT. The encoded protein is CASSVGQGASEAFF. The complete variable domain, with remaining parts taken from reference TRBV7-9 and TRBJ1-1, reads DTGVSQNPRHKITKRGQNVTFRCDPISEHNRLYWYRQTLGQGPEFLTYFQNEAQLEKSRLLSDRFSAERPKGSFSTLEIQRTEQGDSAMYLCASSVGQGASEAFFGQGTRLTVV.